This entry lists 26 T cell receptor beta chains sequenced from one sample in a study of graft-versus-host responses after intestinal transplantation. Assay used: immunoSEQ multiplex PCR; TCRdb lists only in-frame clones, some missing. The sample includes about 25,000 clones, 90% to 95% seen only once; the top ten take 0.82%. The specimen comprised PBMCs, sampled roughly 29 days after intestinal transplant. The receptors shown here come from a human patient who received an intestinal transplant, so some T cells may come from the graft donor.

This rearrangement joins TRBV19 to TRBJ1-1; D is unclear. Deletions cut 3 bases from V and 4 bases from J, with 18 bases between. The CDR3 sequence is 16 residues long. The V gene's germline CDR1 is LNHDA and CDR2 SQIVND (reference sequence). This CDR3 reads CASSIPSGGLGTEAFF. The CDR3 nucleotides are TGTGCCAGTAGTATTCCAAGCGGAGGGCTGGGCACTGAAGCTTTCTTT.

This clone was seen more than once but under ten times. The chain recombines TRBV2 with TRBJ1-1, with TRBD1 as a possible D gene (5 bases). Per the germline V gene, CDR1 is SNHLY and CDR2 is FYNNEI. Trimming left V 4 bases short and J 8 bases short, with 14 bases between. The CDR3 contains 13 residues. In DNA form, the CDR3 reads TGTGCCAGCAGTGCGGGGGGAGGGAGAGAAGCTTTCTTT. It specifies CASSAGGGREAFF.

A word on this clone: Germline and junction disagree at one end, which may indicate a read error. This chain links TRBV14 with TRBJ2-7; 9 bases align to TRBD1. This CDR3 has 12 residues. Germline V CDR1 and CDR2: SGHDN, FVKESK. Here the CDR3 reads CASSQGKGDRDF. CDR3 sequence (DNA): TGTGCCAGCAGCCAAGGGAAGGGGGACAGGGACTTC.

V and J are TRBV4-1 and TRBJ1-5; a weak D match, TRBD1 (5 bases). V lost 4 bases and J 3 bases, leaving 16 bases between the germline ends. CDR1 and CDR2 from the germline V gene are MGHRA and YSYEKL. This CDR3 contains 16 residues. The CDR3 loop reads CASSPTWGGYNQPQHF. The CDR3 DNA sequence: TGCGCCAGCAGCCCCACATGGGGGGGGTACAATCAGCCCCAGCATTTT.

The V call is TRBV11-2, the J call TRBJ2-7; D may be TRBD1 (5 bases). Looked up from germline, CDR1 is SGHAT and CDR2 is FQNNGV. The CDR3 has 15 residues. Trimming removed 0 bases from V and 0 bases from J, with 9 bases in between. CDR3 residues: CASSLERGNSYEQYF. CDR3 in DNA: TGTGCCAGCAGCTTAGAAAGGGGCAACTCCTACGAGCAGTACTTC. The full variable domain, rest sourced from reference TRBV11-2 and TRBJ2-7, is EAGVAQSPRYKIIEKRQSVAFWCNPISGHATLYWYQQILGQGPKLLIQFQNNGVVDDSQLPKDRFSAERLKGVDSTLKIQPAKLEDSAVYLCASSLERGNSYEQYFGPGTRLTVT.

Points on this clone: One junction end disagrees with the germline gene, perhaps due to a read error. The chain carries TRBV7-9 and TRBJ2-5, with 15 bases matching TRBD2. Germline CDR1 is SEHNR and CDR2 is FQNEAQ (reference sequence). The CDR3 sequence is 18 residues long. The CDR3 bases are TGTGCCGGCAGCCCAGGACTAGCGGGAGGGCCTCGCGTCGAGACCCAGTACTTC. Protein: CAGSPGLAGGPRVETQYF.

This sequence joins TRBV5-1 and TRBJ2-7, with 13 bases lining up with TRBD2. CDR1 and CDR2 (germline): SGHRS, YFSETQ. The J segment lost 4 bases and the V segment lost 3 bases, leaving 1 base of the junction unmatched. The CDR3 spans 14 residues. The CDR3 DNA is TGCGCCAGCAGCTGGACTAGCGGGAGTTACGAGCAGTACTTC. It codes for CASSWTSGSYEQYF.

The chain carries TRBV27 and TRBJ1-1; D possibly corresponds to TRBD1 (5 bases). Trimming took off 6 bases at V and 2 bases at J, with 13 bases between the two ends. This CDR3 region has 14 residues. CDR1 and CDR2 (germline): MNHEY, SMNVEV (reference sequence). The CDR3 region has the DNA TGTGCCAGCAGCCCCGGCCGGGACAACACTGAAGCTTTCTTT. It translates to CASSPGRDNTEAFF.

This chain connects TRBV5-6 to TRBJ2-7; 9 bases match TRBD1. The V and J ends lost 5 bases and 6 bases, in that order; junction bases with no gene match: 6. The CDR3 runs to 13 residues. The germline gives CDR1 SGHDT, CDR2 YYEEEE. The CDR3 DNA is TGTGCCAGCAGATACAGGGGGCTAGTCGAGCAGTACTTC. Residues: CASRYRGLVEQYF.

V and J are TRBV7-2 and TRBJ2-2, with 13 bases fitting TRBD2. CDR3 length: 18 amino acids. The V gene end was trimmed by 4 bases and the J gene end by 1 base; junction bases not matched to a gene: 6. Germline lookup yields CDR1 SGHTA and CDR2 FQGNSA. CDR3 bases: TGTGCCAGCAGCTCCAGACTAGCGGGGGGCATGAACACCGGGGAGCTGTTTTTT. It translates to CASSSRLAGGMNTGELFF.

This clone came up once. CDR3 region: CASARVDTGELFF. DNA for the CDR3: TGTGCCAGCGCAAGGGTCGACACCGGGGAGCTGTTTTTT. This chain uses TRBV6-5 with TRBJ2-2; D unresolved. The CDR3 sequence is 13 residues long. Germline V gene lookup returns CDR1 MNHEY and CDR2 SVGAGI. Deletions cut 8 bases from V and 3 bases from J, with 10 bases between.

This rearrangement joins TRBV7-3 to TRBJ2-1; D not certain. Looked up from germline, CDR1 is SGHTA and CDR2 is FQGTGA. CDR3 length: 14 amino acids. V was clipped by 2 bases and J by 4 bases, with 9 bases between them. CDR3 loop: CASSLGSRYNEQFF. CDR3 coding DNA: TGTGCCAGCAGCTTAGGGTCGCGATACAATGAGCAGTTCTTC.

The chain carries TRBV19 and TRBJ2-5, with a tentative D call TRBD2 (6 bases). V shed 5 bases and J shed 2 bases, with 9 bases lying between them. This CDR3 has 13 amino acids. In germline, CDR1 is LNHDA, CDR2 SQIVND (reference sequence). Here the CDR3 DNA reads TGTGCCAGTAGTGGGACTTATCAAGAGACCCAGTACTTC. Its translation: CASSGTYQETQYF.

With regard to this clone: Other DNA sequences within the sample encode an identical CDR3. Written as DNA, the CDR3 is TGTGCCAGCAGTTTACTAGCGGGAGTTTACGAGCAGTACTTC. Its protein product is CASSLLAGVYEQYF. This sequence joins TRBV28 and TRBJ2-7; 10 bases agree with TRBD2. Germline V gives CDR1 MDHEN, CDR2 SYDVKM. Trimming cost V 2 bases and J 4 bases; bases outside gene matches: 2. The CDR3 has 14 residues.

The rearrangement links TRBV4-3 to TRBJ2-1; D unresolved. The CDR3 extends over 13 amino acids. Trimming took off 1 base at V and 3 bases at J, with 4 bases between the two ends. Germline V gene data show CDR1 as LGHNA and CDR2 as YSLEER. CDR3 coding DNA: TGCGCCAGCAGCCAAGCAGGCTACAATGAGCAGTTCTTC. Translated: CASSQAGYNEQFF.

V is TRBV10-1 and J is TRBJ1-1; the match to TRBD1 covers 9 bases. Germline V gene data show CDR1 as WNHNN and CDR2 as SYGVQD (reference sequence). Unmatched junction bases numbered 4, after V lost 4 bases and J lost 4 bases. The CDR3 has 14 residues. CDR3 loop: CASSGGTGSTEAFF. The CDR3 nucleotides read TGCGCCAGCAGTGGAGGGACAGGGAGCACTGAAGCTTTCTTT.

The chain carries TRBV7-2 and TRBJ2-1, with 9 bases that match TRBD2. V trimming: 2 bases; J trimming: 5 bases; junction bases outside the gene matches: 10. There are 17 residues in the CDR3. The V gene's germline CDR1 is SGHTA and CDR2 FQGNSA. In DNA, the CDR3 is TGTGCCAGCAGCTTACCCCCTGGCGGGGGGGAAAACAATGAGCAGTTCTTC. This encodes CASSLPPGGGENNEQFF.

CDR3 DNA: TGTGCCTGGACGAGGGTTAACTATGGCTACACCTTC. Its translation is CAWTRVNYGYTF. V and J are TRBV30 and TRBJ1-2; unclear D gene. Germline CDR1 and CDR2: GTSNPN and SVGIG (reference sequence). V was trimmed by 4 bases and J by 1 base, leaving 7 bases between them. This CDR3 comprises 12 residues. Combining the CDR3 with reference TRBV30 and TRBJ1-2 gives the whole variable domain SQTIHQWPATLVQPVGSPLSLECTVEGTSNPNLYWYRQAAGRGLQLLFYSVGIGQISSEVPQNLSASRPQDRQFILSSKKLLLSDSGFYLCAWTRVNYGYTFGSGTRLTVV.

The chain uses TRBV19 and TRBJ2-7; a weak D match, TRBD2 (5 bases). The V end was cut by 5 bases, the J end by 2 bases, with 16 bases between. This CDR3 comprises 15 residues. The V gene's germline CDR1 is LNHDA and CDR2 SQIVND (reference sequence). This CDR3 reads CASSGVAGDAYEQYF. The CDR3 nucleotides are TGTGCCAGTAGTGGCGTGGCGGGCGATGCCTACGAGCAGTACTTC.

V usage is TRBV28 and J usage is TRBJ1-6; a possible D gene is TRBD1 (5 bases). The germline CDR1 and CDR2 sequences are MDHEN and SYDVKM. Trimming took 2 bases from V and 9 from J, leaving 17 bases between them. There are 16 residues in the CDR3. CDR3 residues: CASSLAPGTVFSPLHF. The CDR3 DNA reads TGTGCCAGCAGTTTAGCTCCCGGGACGGTCTTTTCACCCCTCCACTTT.

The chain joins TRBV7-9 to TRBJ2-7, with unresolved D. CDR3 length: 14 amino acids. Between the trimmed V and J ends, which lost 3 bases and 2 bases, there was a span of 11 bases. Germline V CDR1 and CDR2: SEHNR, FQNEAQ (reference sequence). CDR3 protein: CASSFPAATYEQYF. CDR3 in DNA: TGTGCCAGCAGCTTCCCAGCAGCCACCTACGAGCAGTACTTC.

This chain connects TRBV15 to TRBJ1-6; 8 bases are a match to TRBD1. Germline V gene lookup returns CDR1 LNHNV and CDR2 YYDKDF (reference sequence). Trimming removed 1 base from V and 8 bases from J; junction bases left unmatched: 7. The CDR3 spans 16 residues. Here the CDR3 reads CATSRARGQGYSPLHF. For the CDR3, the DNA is TGTGCCACCAGCAGAGCCCGCGGACAGGGATATTCACCCCTCCACTTT.

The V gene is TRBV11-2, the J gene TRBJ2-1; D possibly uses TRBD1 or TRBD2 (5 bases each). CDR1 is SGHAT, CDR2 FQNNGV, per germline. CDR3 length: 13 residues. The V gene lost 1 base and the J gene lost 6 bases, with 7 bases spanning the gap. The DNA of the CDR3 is TGTGCCAGCAGCTTAGCTGGGGGCAATGAGCAGTTCTTC. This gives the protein CASSLAGGNEQFF.

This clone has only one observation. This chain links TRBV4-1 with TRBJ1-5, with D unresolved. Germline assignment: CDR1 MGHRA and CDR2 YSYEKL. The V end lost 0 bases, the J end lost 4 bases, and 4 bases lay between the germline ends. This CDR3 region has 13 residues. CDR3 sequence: CASSQDLNQPQHF. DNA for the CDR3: TGCGCCAGCAGCCAAGATTTAAATCAGCCCCAGCATTTT.

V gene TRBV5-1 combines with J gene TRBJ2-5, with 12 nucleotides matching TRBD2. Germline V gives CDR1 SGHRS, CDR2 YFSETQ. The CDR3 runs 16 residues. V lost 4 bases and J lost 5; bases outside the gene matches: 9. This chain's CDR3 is CASSQRTSGNGETQYF. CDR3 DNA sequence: TGCGCCAGCAGCCAAAGGACTAGCGGGAATGGGGAGACCCAGTACTTC.

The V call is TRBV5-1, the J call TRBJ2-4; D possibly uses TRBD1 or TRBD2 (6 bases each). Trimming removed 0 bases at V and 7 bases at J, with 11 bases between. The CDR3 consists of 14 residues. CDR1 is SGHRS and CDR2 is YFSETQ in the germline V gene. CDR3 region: CASSLDQGRNIQYF. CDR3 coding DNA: TGCGCCAGCAGCTTGGACCAGGGGAGGAACATTCAGTACTTC.